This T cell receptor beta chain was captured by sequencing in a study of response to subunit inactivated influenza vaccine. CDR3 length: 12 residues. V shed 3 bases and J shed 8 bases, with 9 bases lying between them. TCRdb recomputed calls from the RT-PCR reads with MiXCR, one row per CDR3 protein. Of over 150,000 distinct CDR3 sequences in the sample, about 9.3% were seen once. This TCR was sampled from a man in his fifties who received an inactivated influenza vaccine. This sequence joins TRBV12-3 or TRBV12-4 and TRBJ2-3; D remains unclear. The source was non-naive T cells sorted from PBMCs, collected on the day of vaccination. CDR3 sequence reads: CASSLDQATQYF. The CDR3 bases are TGTGCCAGCAGTTTGGACCAAGCTACGCAGTATTTT.